These 16 T cell receptor beta chains were all obtained from the same sample, sequenced in a study of shared T cell receptors in the human thymus. The repertoire was sequenced with immunoSEQ multiplex PCR; TCRdb's copy has only in-frame clones and lacks some. Found here are some 760,000 clones, 70% to 90% of them singletons; the top ten hold 0.008% to 0.011%. These data also formed part of another study, on human thymus T cells.

Sequenced sample: thymocytes. Every receptor here comes from a girl under two years old with a congenital heart defect.

This clone came up once. The V gene is TRBV21-1, the J gene TRBJ2-7; the table's D call of TRBD2 was not tested on the DNA. TRBV21-1 is a recognized pseudogene. This CDR3 comprises 16 residues. CDR3 region: CASSKGGGPSSYEQYF. Written as DNA, the CDR3 is TGTGCCAGCAGCAAGGGGGGAGGGCCTAGCTCCTACGAGCAGTACTTC.

V and J are TRBV6-1 and TRBJ1-1, with TRBD1 matching over 7 bases. The germline V gene has CDR1 MNHNS and CDR2 SASEGT. This CDR3 has 17 amino acids. V dropped 2 bases and J dropped 3; count of bases not matched to a gene: 12. Written as DNA, the CDR3 is TGTGCCAGCAGTGAAAATACAGGGGTGGACATGGACACTGAAGCTTTCTTT. It is translated as CASSENTGVDMDTEAFF.

The V gene is TRBV4-1, the J gene TRBJ1-4; D remains unclear. V lost 6 bases to trimming and J lost 5 bases, with 16 bases between them. The CDR3 extends over 15 amino acids. Germline lookup yields CDR1 MGHRA and CDR2 YSYEKL. The CDR3 region has the DNA TGCGCCAGCAGTAATGCCCTCGGTGAAAATGAAAAACTGTTTTTT. Protein product: CASSNALGENEKLFF.

This clone came up a few times. The J gene is TRBJ2-3, the V gene TRBV16; the match to TRBD1 covers 7 bases. The CDR3 runs 17 residues. The trim removed 1 base at V and 0 bases at J, leaving 7 bases unmatched. Germline assignment: CDR1 KGHSY and CDR2 FQNENV. The CDR3 DNA reads as TGTGCCAGCAGCCAATACCCTGACAGGGAGAGCACAGATACGCAGTATTTT. Its protein is CASSQYPDRESTDTQYF.

The chain links TRBV7-8 to TRBJ2-3, with D maybe TRBD1 (5 bases). The CDR3 extends over 14 amino acids. The V and J ends lost 1 base and 6 bases respectively, with 11 bases between them. CDR1 is SGHVS, CDR2 FQNEAQ, per germline. The CDR3, as DNA: TGTGCCAGCAGCTTAGGAAACAGGACGGATACGCAGTATTTT. Translated: CASSLGNRTDTQYF.

In its sample, this clone was seen a few times. The chain combines TRBV15 with TRBJ2-1; weak D call: TRBD1 (5 bases). The CDR3 loop spans 15 amino acids. Germline V gene data show CDR1 as LNHNV and CDR2 as YYDKDF (reference sequence). Trimming removed 2 bases at V and 7 bases at J, with 15 bases between. The CDR3 here is CATSRNRKVSNEQFF. The CDR3 nucleotides read TGTGCCACCAGCAGAAACAGGAAGGTTTCGAATGAGCAGTTCTTC.

V and J are TRBV7-9 and TRBJ1-6; D perhaps matches TRBD1 (6 bases). This CDR3 has 16 residues. The V gene lost 1 base and the J gene lost 6 bases, with 13 bases spanning the gap. From germline, CDR1 is SEHNR and CDR2 FQNEAQ (reference sequence). CDR3 nucleotide sequence: TGTGCCAGCAGCTTAGAGAACGGACAGACTAATTCACCCCTCCACTTT. Translated, it gives CASSLENGQTNSPLHF.

The rearrangement uses TRBV6-1 and TRBJ1-1; the match to TRBD1 covers 9 bases. J gave up 2 bases and V 5 bases, and 6 bases lay outside the gene matches. The CDR3 runs to 15 residues. Germline CDR1 MNHNS, CDR2 SASEGT. The CDR3 DNA reads TGTGCCAGCAGTCCGACGGGACAGGGAAACACTGAAGCTTTCTTT. Protein sequence: CASSPTGQGNTEAFF.

The chain recombines TRBV5-4 with TRBJ1-6, with 10 bases matching TRBD1. The CDR3 totals 15 residues. Germline lookup yields CDR1 SGHNT and CDR2 YYREEE (reference sequence). Trimming at V came to 1 base and at J to 9 bases, leaving 4 bases not matched to a gene. The CDR3 loop is CASSLRTGGGSPLHF. The CDR3 bases are TGTGCCAGCAGCTTGCGGACAGGGGGAGGTTCACCCCTCCACTTT.

This clone has a single count. The chain has TRBV4-1 and TRBJ2-5; a possible D gene is TRBD2 (6 bases). The ends were cut back, 1 base at V and 2 bases at J, with 23 bases in the middle. CDR1 and CDR2 (germline): MGHRA, YSYEKL. The CDR3 is 19 residues long. CDR3 DNA sequence: TGCGCCAGCAGCCAAGTGAGAGAGGAGGGGACGAACGATCAAGAGACCCAGTACTTC. Its translation: CASSQVREEGTNDQETQYF.

The chain combines TRBV4-3 with TRBJ1-4, with D tentatively TRBD1 (5 bases). The CDR3 is 19 amino acids. With 2 bases removed from V and 0 bases from J, the gap between germline ends came to 19 bases. Germline CDR1 LGHNA, CDR2 YSLEER. The CDR3 DNA reads TGCGCCAGCAGCCAAACGGGCGGGAGACAGCGCACAACTAATGAAAAACTGTTTTTT. This codes for CASSQTGGRQRTTNEKLFF.

This rearrangement joins TRBV28 to TRBJ2-7; 9 bases fit TRBD1. V shed 10 bases and J 0 bases; nucleotides not matched to a gene: 7. The CDR3 loop spans 14 amino acids. In germline, CDR1 is MDHEN, CDR2 SYDVKM. Here the CDR3 reads CATLPGQGSYEQYF. In DNA form, the CDR3 reads TGTGCCACTCTTCCGGGACAGGGCTCCTACGAGCAGTACTTC. Complete variable domain (other parts from reference TRBV28 and TRBJ2-7): DVKVTQSSRYLVKRTGEKVFLECVQDMDHENMFWYRQDPGLGLRLIYFSYDVKMKEKGDIPEGYSVSREKKERFSLILESASTNQTSMYLCATLPGQGSYEQYFGPGTRLTVT.

This clone was recorded once. The chain joins TRBV4-1 to TRBJ1-1; no clear D. The CDR3 has 17 residues. The V and J ends lost 4 bases and 0 bases respectively, with 18 bases between them. The V gene's germline CDR1 is MGHRA and CDR2 YSYEKL. Written as DNA, the CDR3 is TGCGCCAGCAGCCCCGGGAGGGCAGACCAAATGAACACTGAAGCTTTCTTT. Residues: CASSPGRADQMNTEAFF.

V gene TRBV5-6 combines with J gene TRBJ1-3; D remains ambiguous. The CDR3 loop spans 16 amino acids. Trimming cost V 0 bases and J 0 bases, with 10 bases left between them. CDR1 SGHDT and CDR2 YYEEEE come from the germline V gene. The CDR3 region has the DNA TGTGCCAGCAGCTTGGCCTCCGGGGACTCTGGAAACACCATATATTTT. Translating gives CASSLASGDSGNTIYF.

The chain couples TRBV5-6 to TRBJ2-5; 7 bases match TRBD2. Germline CDR1 reads SGHDT; CDR2 reads YYEEEE. This CDR3 is 13 amino acids long. V dropped 2 bases and J dropped 7; count of bases not matched to a gene: 5. CDR3 in amino acids: CASSFGGGATQYF. The CDR3 coding sequence is TGTGCCAGCAGCTTTGGCGGGGGTGCGACCCAGTACTTC.

This sequence joins TRBV29-1 and TRBJ2-1, with TRBD2 identical over 11 bases. The J segment lost 7 bases and the V segment lost 0 bases, leaving 20 bases of the junction unmatched. Germline V gives CDR1 SQVTM, CDR2 ANQGSEA. This CDR3 spans 20 amino acids. CDR3 sequence (DNA): TGCAGCGTTGAAGATCTGGCCCGGGGGTCAGGACTAGCGGGTAGGAATGAGCAGTTCTTC. Translating gives CSVEDLARGSGLAGRNEQFF.